These T cell receptor beta chains were read from a single sample in a study of T cell changes during pregnancy in multiple sclerosis. Profiled with immunoSEQ multiplex PCR; TCRdb holds only in-frame clones, not every one. The sample lists around 31,000 clones; about nine tenths were seen once. Material: CD8+ T cells from peripheral blood mononuclear cells, obtained in the second trimester of pregnancy. The source is a female donor with multiple sclerosis, enrolled in a pregnancy study. CDR3s include the opening cysteine and the closing phenylalanine or tryptophan. Each record gives: clone size, J gene, D gene, V gene, CDR3 protein, CDR3 DNA. A D gene is named only where the DNA matches it firmly. The size of a clone is reported for some rows only, either as once, few or many, or as a class for expanded clones.

>NA|TRBJ2-1|NA|TRBV9
CASSVAGESYNEQFF
TGTGCCAGCAGCGTAGCGGGAGAATCCTACAATGAGCAGTTCTTC
>NA|TRBJ2-1|TRBD2|TRBV5-6
CASSPGLALWEQFF
TGTGCCAGCAGCCCGGGACTAGCGCTCTGGGAGCAGTTCTTC
>NA|TRBJ2-5|NA|TRBV5-4
CASSLGGPETQYF
TGTGCCAGCAGCTTGGGGGGGCCAGAGACCCAGTACTTC
>NA|TRBJ1-1|NA|TRBV6-5
CASSYSSREWTEAFF
TGTGCCAGCAGTTACTCGAGCCGGGAATGGACTGAAGCTTTCTTT
>once|TRBJ2-7|TRBD1|TRBV7-9
CASSLGQGSSYEQYF
TGTGCCAGCAGCTTAGGACAGGGGAGCTCCTACGAGCAGTACTTC
>NA|TRBJ2-7|TRBD2|TRBV11-2
CASSLAGEQYF
TGTGCCAGCAGCCTAGCGGGGGAGCAGTACTTC
>NA|TRBJ1-1|TRBD1|TRBV19
CASSIRTGGANTEAFF
TGTGCCAGTAGTATTAGGACAGGGGGTGCGAACACTGAAGCTTTCTTT
>NA|TRBJ2-7|TRBD1|TRBV2
CASSGNRGQGYEQYF
TGTGCCAGCAGTGGGAACAGGGGGCAGGGCTACGAGCAGTACTTC
>NA|TRBJ2-7|TRBD1|TRBV23-1
CASSSQTGYEQYF
TGCGCCAGCAGTTCTCAGACAGGGTACGAGCAGTACTTC
>once|TRBJ2-7|TRBD1|TRBV27
CASSPSGQGYGYEQYF
TGTGCCAGCAGTCCTTCTGGACAGGGGTATGGTTACGAGCAGTACTTC
>NA|TRBJ1-1|TRBD1|TRBV7-6
CASSPTPGQLNTEAFF
TGTGCCAGCAGCCCCACCCCGGGACAGCTGAACACTGAAGCTTTCTTT